Included here is one TCR beta chain sequence, with context. Both subsets, CD45RA+ naive and CD45RA-negative memory, were split from the CD4+ cells. The CDR3 consists of 12 residues. Looked up from germline, CDR1 is SGHAT and CDR2 is FQNNGV. The trim removed 5 bases at V and 8 bases at J, leaving 3 bases unmatched. The data were obtained in a study of shared clonotypes between healthy human individuals. Libraries were prepared by immunoSEQ multiplex PCR; TCRdb keeps only in-frame clonotypes and omits some of them. The table has 600,000 to 700,000 clones, around 73% seen once; the top ten hold 1.5% to 2%.

The genes are TRBV11-2 and TRBJ2-1; TRBD2 agrees at 7 bases. Sequencing was carried out using memory CD4+ T cells sorted from blood. Subset reported: CD45RA-negative fraction. The receptor was isolated from a woman aged 30 to 39 in good health. CDR3 in DNA: TGTGCCAGCAGCCATACTAGCGATGAGCAGTTCTTC. It translates to CASSHTSDEQFF.